Listed here are 12 T cell receptor beta chains from one sample, sequenced in a study of blood T cell repertoires in COVID-19. Generated by immunoSEQ multiplex PCR, the TCRdb table keeps only in-frame clones and is missing some. The sample has 55,000 to 65,000 clones, 65% to 80% seen once. Specimen: peripheral blood. The receptors were sampled from a man between 60 and 75 years old with acute or convalescent COVID-19.

The V and J genes are TRBV7-2 and TRBJ1-4; D is ambiguous. Trimming pared 5 bases from V and 7 bases from J, leaving 23 bases between. The germline V gene has CDR1 SGHTA and CDR2 FQGNSA. This CDR3 is 17 amino acids long. The CDR3 DNA follows: TGTGCCAGCAGCCCCGGGTTCGGAGGGCCCGAGGGTGAAAAACTGTTTTTT. Protein product: CASSPGFGGPEGEKLFF. The whole variable domain, remainder taken from reference TRBV7-2 and TRBJ1-4, is GAGVSQSPSNKVTEKGKDVELRCDPISGHTALYWYRQSLGQGLEFLIYFQGNSAPDKSGLPSDRFSAERTGGSVSTLTIQRTQQEDSAVYLCASSPGFGGPEGEKLFFGSGTQLSVL.

The chain links TRBV28 to TRBJ1-5; 8 nucleotides align to TRBD1. Germline V gene data show CDR1 as MDHEN and CDR2 as SYDVKM. There are 15 residues in the CDR3. The V gene end was trimmed by 5 bases and the J gene end by 2 bases; junction bases not matched to a gene: 5. The CDR3 sequence is CASSVPGQGNQPQHF. The CDR3 coding sequence is TGTGCCAGCAGTGTGCCGGGACAGGGCAATCAGCCCCAGCATTTT. Looking up the rest from reference TRBV28 and TRBJ1-5 gives the full variable domain: DVKVTQSSRYLVKRTGEKVFLECVQDMDHENMFWYRQDPGLGLRLIYFSYDVKMKEKGDIPEGYSVSREKKERFSLILESASTNQTSMYLCASSVPGQGNQPQHFGDGTRLSIL.

J is TRBJ2-1 and V is TRBV11-2; 14 bases fit TRBD2. The J segment lost 4 bases and the V segment lost 0 bases, leaving 5 bases of the junction unmatched. Germline loops: CDR1 SGHAT, CDR2 FQNNGV. CDR3 length: 18 amino acids. The CDR3 coding sequence is TGTGCCAGCAGCTTAGATCCAGGACTAGCGGGGGGATACAATGAGCAGTTCTTC. It specifies CASSLDPGLAGGYNEQFF. The full variable domain, rest sourced from reference TRBV11-2 and TRBJ2-1, is EAGVAQSPRYKIIEKRQSVAFWCNPISGHATLYWYQQILGQGPKLLIQFQNNGVVDDSQLPKDRFSAERLKGVDSTLKIQPAKLEDSAVYLCASSLDPGLAGGYNEQFFGPGTRLTVL.

This sequence joins TRBV29-1 and TRBJ1-2, with 7 bases fitting TRBD1. There are 15 residues in the CDR3. V dropped 4 bases and J dropped 5; count of bases not matched to a gene: 13. Germline CDR1 is SQVTM and CDR2 is ANQGSEA. CDR3 loop: CSVGGRQGGRYGYTF. Here the CDR3 DNA reads TGCAGCGTTGGGGGCCGACAGGGAGGAAGGTATGGCTACACCTTC.

This rearrangement joins TRBV13 to TRBJ2-7; 11 nucleotides line up with TRBD2. Germline V CDR1 and CDR2: PRHDT, FYEKMQ (reference sequence). CDR3 length: 16 residues. Trimming removed 3 bases from V and 1 base from J; junction bases left unmatched: 5. The CDR3 DNA sequence: TGTGCCAGCAGCTTCGGGACTAGCGGCACATCCTACGAGCAGTACTTC. Translated: CASSFGTSGTSYEQYF.

The chain recombines TRBV10-3 with TRBJ2-5, with 11 bases matching TRBD1. Looked up from germline, CDR1 is ENHRY and CDR2 is SYGVKD. With V trimmed by 2 bases and J by 5 bases, 7 bases remained unmatched. The CDR3 runs to 16 residues. The CDR3 DNA sequence: TGTGCCATCAGTGAGGGGGGACAGGGGGTGCGGGAGACCCAGTACTTC. It is translated as CAISEGGQGVRETQYF.

V is TRBV11-1 and J is TRBJ2-7; 14 nucleotides agree with TRBD2. In germline, CDR1 is SGHAT, CDR2 FQDESV (reference sequence). The CDR3 runs to 14 residues. Unmatched junction bases numbered 6, after V lost 4 bases and J lost 10 bases. This CDR3 is CASSSGTSGGIQYF. The CDR3 DNA reads TGTGCCAGCAGCTCAGGGACTAGCGGGGGAATTCAGTACTTC. The variable domain in full, with the rest retrieved from reference TRBV11-1 and TRBJ2-7, is EAEVAQSPRYKITEKSQAVAFWCDPISGHATLYWYRQILGQGPELLVQFQDESVVDDSQLPKDRFSAERLKGVDSTLKIQPAELGDSAMYLCASSSGTSGGIQYFGPGTRLTVT.

J is TRBJ2-3 and V is TRBV6-4; the match to TRBD1 covers 7 bases. The V and J ends lost 3 bases and 6 bases, in that order; junction bases with no gene match: 6. The germline CDR1 and CDR2 sequences are MRHNA and SNTAGT. The CDR3 extends over 14 amino acids. The CDR3 region has the DNA TGTGCCAGCAGTGAGTCAGGGGGATCGGATACGCAGTATTTT. Residues: CASSESGGSDTQYF.

The count of this clone is one. The V gene is TRBV9, the J gene TRBJ1-1; TRBD1 aligns across 7 bases. Trimming removed 4 bases from V and 0 bases from J; junction bases left unmatched: 6. The CDR3 loop spans 15 amino acids. Germline V gene data show CDR1 as SGDLS and CDR2 as YYNGEE. CDR3 protein: CASSPGGSMNTEAFF. CDR3 coding DNA: TGTGCCAGCAGCCCAGGGGGGAGCATGAACACTGAAGCTTTCTTT.

The V and J genes are TRBV5-1 and TRBJ2-1; 10 bases are shared with TRBD1. This CDR3 has 15 amino acids. From germline, CDR1 is SGHRS and CDR2 YFSETQ. After removal of 0 bases from V and 7 bases from J, the junction contained 4 bases not matched to a gene. CDR3 sequence reads: CASSLGQGAGNEQFF. CDR3 DNA sequence: TGCGCCAGCAGCTTGGGACAGGGGGCCGGGAATGAGCAGTTCTTC.

This clone was seen only a few times. The chain links TRBV6-5 to TRBJ2-3; D unresolved. The CDR3 is 13 residues long. The V gene lost 5 bases and the J gene lost 3 bases, with 9 bases spanning the gap. In germline, CDR1 is MNHEY, CDR2 SVGAGI. In DNA, the CDR3 is TGTGCCAGCAGTCGCTCGAGGACAGATACGCAGTATTTT. It codes for CASSRSRTDTQYF.

The chain links TRBV6-5 to TRBJ2-7; the match to TRBD1 covers 8 bases. The CDR3 runs 13 residues. Losses at the gene ends were 8 bases for V and 3 bases for J; bases not matched to a gene: 6. Germline lookup yields CDR1 MNHEY and CDR2 SVGAGI. In nucleotides, the CDR3 is TGTGCCAGCCGGGACAGGCAAGACTACGAGCAGTACTTC. Protein sequence: CASRDRQDYEQYF.